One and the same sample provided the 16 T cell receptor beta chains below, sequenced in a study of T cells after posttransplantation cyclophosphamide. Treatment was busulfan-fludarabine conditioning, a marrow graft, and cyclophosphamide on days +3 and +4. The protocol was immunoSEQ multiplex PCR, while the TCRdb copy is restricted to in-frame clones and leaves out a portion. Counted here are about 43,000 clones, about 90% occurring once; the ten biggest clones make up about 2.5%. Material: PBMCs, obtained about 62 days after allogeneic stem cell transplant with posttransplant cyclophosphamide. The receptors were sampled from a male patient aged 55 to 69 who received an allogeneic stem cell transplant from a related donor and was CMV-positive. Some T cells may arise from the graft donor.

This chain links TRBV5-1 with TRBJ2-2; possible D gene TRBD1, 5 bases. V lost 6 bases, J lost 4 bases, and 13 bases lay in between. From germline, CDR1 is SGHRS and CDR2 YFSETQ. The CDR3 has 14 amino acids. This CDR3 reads CASKDSSSTGELFF. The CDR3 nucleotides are TGCGCCAGCAAAGACAGTTCCTCCACCGGGGAGCTGTTTTTT.

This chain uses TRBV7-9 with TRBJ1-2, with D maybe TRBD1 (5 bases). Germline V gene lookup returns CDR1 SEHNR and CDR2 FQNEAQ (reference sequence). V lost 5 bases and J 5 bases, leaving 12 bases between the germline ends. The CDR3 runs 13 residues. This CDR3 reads CASSPQGRYGYTF. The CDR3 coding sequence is TGTGCCAGCAGCCCCCAGGGTCGTTATGGCTACACCTTC.

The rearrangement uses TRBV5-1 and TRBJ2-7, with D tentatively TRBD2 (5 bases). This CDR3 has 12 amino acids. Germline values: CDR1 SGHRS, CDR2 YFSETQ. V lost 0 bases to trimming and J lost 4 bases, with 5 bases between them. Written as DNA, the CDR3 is TGCGCCAGCAGCTTGGGAGGGTACGAGCAGTACTTC. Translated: CASSLGGYEQYF. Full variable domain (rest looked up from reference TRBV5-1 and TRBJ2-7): KAGVTQTPRYLIKTRGQQVTLSCSPISGHRSVSWYQQTPGQGLQFLFEYFSETQRNKGNFPGRFSGRQFSNSRSEMNVSTLELGDSALYLCASSLGGYEQYFGPGTRLTVT.

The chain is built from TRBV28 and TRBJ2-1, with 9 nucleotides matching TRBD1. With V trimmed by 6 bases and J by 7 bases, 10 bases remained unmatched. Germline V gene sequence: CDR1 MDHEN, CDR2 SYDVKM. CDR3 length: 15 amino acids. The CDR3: CASRGAGTGKNEQFF. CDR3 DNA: TGTGCCAGCAGGGGGGCCGGGACAGGGAAAAATGAGCAGTTCTTC.

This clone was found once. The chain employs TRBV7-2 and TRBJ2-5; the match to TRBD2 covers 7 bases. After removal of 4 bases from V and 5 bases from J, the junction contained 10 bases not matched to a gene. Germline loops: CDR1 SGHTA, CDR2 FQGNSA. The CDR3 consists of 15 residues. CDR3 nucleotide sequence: TGTGCCAGCAGCTCTGGGTGGGGGGGTGAGGAGACCCAGTACTTC. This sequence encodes CASSSGWGGEETQYF.

The CDR3 reads CASSSSAGIYGYTF. CDR3 nucleotides: TGTGCCAGCAGCTCTTCGGCAGGGATCTATGGCTACACCTTC. This chain connects TRBV7-8 to TRBJ1-2, with a weak D call TRBD1 (5 bases). Trimming cost V 4 bases and J 4 bases, with 13 bases left between them. This CDR3 has 14 amino acids. Germline V gene sequence: CDR1 SGHVS, CDR2 FQNEAQ. The complete variable domain, with remaining parts taken from reference TRBV7-8 and TRBJ1-2, reads GAGVSQSPRYKVAKRGQDVALRCDPISGHVSLFWYQQALGQGPEFLTYFQNEAQLDKSGLPSDRFFAERPEGSVSTLKIQRTQQEDSAVYLCASSSSAGIYGYTFGSGTRLTVV.

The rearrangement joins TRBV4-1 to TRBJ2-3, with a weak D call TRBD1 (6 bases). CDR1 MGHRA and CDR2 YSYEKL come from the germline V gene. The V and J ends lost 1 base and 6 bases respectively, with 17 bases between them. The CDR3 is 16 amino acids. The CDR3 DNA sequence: TGCGCCAGCAGCCAAGCGCCGGCAACAGGGTGGGATACGCAGTATTTT. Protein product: CASSQAPATGWDTQYF.

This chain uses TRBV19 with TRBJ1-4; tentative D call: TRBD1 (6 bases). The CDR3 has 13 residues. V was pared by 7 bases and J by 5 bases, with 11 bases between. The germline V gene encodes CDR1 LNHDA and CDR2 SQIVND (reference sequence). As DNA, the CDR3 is TGTGCCAGTAAGTCACAGGGCAATGAAAAACTGTTTTTT. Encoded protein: CASKSQGNEKLFF.

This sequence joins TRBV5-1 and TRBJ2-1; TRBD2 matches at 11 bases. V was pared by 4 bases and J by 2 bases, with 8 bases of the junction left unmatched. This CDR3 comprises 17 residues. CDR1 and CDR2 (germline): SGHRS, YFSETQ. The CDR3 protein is CASSPRTSGQPYNEQFF. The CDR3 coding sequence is TGCGCCAGCAGCCCCCGGACTAGCGGGCAACCCTACAATGAGCAGTTCTTC.

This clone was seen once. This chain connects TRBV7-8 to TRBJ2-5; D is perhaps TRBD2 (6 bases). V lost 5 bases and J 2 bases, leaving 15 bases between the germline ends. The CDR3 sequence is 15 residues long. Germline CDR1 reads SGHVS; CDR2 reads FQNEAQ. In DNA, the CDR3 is TGTGCCAGCAGCCCCGGGAGCGGATGGCAAGAGACCCAGTACTTC. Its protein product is CASSPGSGWQETQYF.

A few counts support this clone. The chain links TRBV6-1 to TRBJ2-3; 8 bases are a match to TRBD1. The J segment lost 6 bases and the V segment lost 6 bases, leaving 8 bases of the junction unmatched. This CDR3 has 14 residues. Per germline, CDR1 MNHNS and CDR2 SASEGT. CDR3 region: CASSADRVSDTQYF. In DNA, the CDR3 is TGTGCCAGCAGCGCGGACAGGGTATCCGATACGCAGTATTTT.

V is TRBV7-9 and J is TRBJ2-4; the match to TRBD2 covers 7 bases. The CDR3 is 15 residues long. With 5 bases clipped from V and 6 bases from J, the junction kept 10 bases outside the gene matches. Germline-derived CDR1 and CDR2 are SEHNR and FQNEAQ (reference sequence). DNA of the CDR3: TGTGCCAGCAGCCCGACCGGATGGGGGGGAAACATTCAGTACTTC. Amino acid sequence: CASSPTGWGGNIQYF.

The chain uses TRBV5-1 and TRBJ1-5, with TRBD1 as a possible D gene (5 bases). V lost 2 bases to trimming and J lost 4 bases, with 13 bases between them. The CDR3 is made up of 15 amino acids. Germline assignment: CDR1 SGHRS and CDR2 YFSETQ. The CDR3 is CASSFGGAENQPQHF. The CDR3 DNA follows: TGCGCCAGCAGCTTCGGCGGGGCTGAAAATCAGCCCCAGCATTTT. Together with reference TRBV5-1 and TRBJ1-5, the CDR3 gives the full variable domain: KAGVTQTPRYLIKTRGQQVTLSCSPISGHRSVSWYQQTPGQGLQFLFEYFSETQRNKGNFPGRFSGRQFSNSRSEMNVSTLELGDSALYLCASSFGGAENQPQHFGDGTRLSIL.

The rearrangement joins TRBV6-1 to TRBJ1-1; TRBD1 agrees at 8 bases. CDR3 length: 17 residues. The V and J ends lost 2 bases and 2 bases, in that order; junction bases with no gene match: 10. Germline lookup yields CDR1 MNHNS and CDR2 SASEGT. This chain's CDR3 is CASSEWVGTGRNTEAFF. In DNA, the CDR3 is TGTGCCAGCAGTGAATGGGTGGGGACAGGAAGAAACACTGAAGCTTTCTTT.

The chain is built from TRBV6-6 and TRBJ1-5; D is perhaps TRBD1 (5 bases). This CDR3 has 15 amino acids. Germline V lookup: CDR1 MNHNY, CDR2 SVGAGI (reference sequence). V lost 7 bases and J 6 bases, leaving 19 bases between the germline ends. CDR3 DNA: TGTGCCAGCAAGACCGGACAAGAGTTGGGTCAGCCCCAGCATTTT. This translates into CASKTGQELGQPQHF.

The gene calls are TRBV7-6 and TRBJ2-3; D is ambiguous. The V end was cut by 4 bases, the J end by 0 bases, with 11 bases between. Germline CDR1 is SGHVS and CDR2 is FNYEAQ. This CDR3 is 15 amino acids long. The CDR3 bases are TGTGCCAGCAGCTCCCCTTTGAGTAGCACAGATACGCAGTATTTT. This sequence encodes CASSSPLSSTDTQYF.